Each of the 30 T cell receptor beta chains below was sequenced from the same sample in a study of OX40 agonist ivuxolimab in advanced cancers. Method: immunoSEQ multiplex PCR; TCRdb's copy keeps in-frame clones and lacks some. The repertoire holds about 54,000 clones, with approximately 93% as singletons. The specimen comprised CD4+ or CD8+ T cells sorted from blood, sampled in a trial of the OX40 agonist ivuxolimab. These receptors all stem from an adult with an advanced solid tumor such as melanoma, head and neck, liver or kidney cancer.

The CDR3 DNA is TGTGCCAGCAGCTTGGACGGGAGGGCCGGGTACGAGCAGTACTTC. The encoded protein is CASSLDGRAGYEQYF. The chain combines TRBV5-8 with TRBJ2-7; TRBD2 agrees at 8 bases. The CDR3 is 15 amino acids. Losses at the gene ends were 0 bases for V and 4 bases for J; bases not matched to a gene: 6. Germline assignment: CDR1 SGHTS and CDR2 YDEGEE. Variable domain in full (rest from reference TRBV5-8 and TRBJ2-7): EAGVTQSPTHLIKTRGQQATLRCSPISGHTSVYWYQQALGLGLQFLLWYDEGEERNRGNFPPRFSGRQFPNYSSELNVNALELEDSALYLCASSLDGRAGYEQYFGPGTRLTVT.

This clone has only one observation. The gene calls are TRBV15 and TRBJ2-7; D unclear. V was shortened by 5 bases and J by 5 bases, with 13 bases between the two germline ends. CDR1 LNHNV and CDR2 YYDKDF come from the germline V gene (reference sequence). CDR3 size: 13 residues. The chain's CDR3 is CATSSQTSNEQYF. CDR3 sequence (DNA): TGTGCCACCAGCTCTCAGACCTCAAACGAGCAGTACTTC.

The V and J genes are TRBV5-1 and TRBJ1-1, with D unclear. The ends were cut back, 3 bases at V and 4 bases at J, with 10 bases in the middle. The CDR3 runs 13 residues. Germline CDR1 reads SGHRS; CDR2 reads YFSETQ. CDR3 loop: CASSYQWGTEAFF. The CDR3 nucleotides are TGCGCCAGCAGCTACCAATGGGGCACTGAAGCTTTCTTT.

The chain employs TRBV14 and TRBJ2-7; D unresolved. The V gene lost 3 bases and the J gene lost 4 bases, with 4 bases spanning the gap. The germline V gene has CDR1 SGHDN and CDR2 FVKESK. The CDR3 length is 11 residues. CDR3: CASSQLYEQYF. The CDR3 bases are TGTGCCAGCAGCCAGTTGTACGAGCAGTACTTC.

This chain uses TRBV11-2 with TRBJ2-1; the D call may be TRBD1 or TRBD2 (5 bases each). The CDR3 totals 14 residues. From germline, CDR1 is SGHAT and CDR2 FQNNGV. The V and J ends lost 3 bases and 4 bases respectively, with 10 bases between them. CDR3 DNA sequence: TGTGCCAGCAGCTTTGGGACGATTTACAATGAGCAGTTCTTC. Protein product: CASSFGTIYNEQFF. Looking up the rest from reference TRBV11-2 and TRBJ2-1 gives the full variable domain: EAGVAQSPRYKIIEKRQSVAFWCNPISGHATLYWYQQILGQGPKLLIQFQNNGVVDDSQLPKDRFSAERLKGVDSTLKIQPAKLEDSAVYLCASSFGTIYNEQFFGPGTRLTVL.

This clone was observed a handful of times. V gene TRBV29-1 combines with J gene TRBJ1-1, with a weak D call TRBD1 (5 bases). The CDR3 totals 12 residues. V lost 3 bases, J lost 3 bases, and 8 bases lay in between. Looked up from germline, CDR1 is SQVTM and CDR2 is ANQGSEA. The CDR3 nucleotides are TGCAGCGTTGACCAGGGATACACTGAAGCTTTCTTT. Its translation: CSVDQGYTEAFF. Supplemented by reference TRBV29-1 and TRBJ1-1, the full variable domain reads SAVISQKPSRDICQRGTSLTIQCQVDSQVTMMFWYRQQPGQSLTLIATANQGSEATYESGFVIDKFPISRPNLTFSTLTVSNMSPEDSSIYLCSVDQGYTEAFFGQGTRLTVV.

The chain recombines TRBV2 with TRBJ2-3, with a tentative D call TRBD2 (5 bases). This CDR3 spans 15 amino acids. The germline CDR1 and CDR2 sequences are SNHLY and FYNNEI. The V gene lost 4 bases and the J gene lost 3 bases, with 14 bases spanning the gap. CDR3 nucleotide sequence: TGTGCCAGCAGTGGTCGGGGAATGAGGACAGATACGCAGTATTTT. It codes for CASSGRGMRTDTQYF.

This chain connects TRBV7-6 to TRBJ2-5, with TRBD2 matching over 8 bases. Germline lookup yields CDR1 SGHVS and CDR2 FNYEAQ. V gave up 4 bases and J gave up 4 bases; unmatched junction bases: 14. The CDR3 has 17 residues. CDR3 in DNA: TGTGCCAGCAGCTACTATGGAGCGGGAGCGTCGGGAGAGACCCAGTACTTC. The encoded protein is CASSYYGAGASGETQYF.

The rearrangement uses TRBV2 and TRBJ1-1, with 12 bases aligning to TRBD1. The CDR3 loop spans 16 amino acids. Germline lookup yields CDR1 SNHLY and CDR2 FYNNEI. The V gene end was trimmed by 5 bases and the J gene end by 4 bases; junction bases not matched to a gene: 8. The CDR3 sequence: CASSSGTGGAGTEAFF. The DNA for the CDR3 is TGTGCCAGCAGTTCCGGGACAGGGGGCGCCGGCACTGAAGCTTTCTTT.

The V gene is TRBV27, the J gene TRBJ2-7, with D possibly matching TRBD2 (5 bases). Trimming removed 3 bases from V and 2 bases from J, with 11 bases in between. The germline gives CDR1 MNHEY, CDR2 SMNVEV (reference sequence). CDR3 length equals 14 residues. The CDR3 DNA is TGTGCCAGCAGTTTTGGACTCTCGGCCTACGAGCAGTACTTC. Protein: CASSFGLSAYEQYF.

The CDR3 is CASSVVQGGTGELFF. In nucleotides, the CDR3 is TGTGCCAGCAGCGTCGTACAGGGGGGTACCGGGGAGCTGTTTTTT. V gene TRBV9 combines with J gene TRBJ2-2; TRBD1 matches 8 bases. Germline V lookup: CDR1 SGDLS, CDR2 YYNGEE. The CDR3 spans 15 residues. The J segment lost 5 bases and the V segment lost 2 bases, leaving 5 bases of the junction unmatched.

The CDR3 DNA reads as TGCGCCAGCAGCCAAGATCTAAATCCCCTAAATGAAAAACTGTTTTTT. Its translation: CASSQDLNPLNEKLFF. The chain joins TRBV4-1 to TRBJ1-4; unclear D gene. Germline V gene lookup returns CDR1 MGHRA and CDR2 YSYEKL. The germline V and J ends were trimmed by 0 bases and 5 bases, with 13 bases remaining between them. The CDR3 extends over 16 amino acids.

The gene calls are TRBV19 and TRBJ1-1; D uncertain. Trimming shortened V by 6 bases and J by 1 base, and 6 bases separated the two germline ends. This CDR3 contains 12 residues. The germline CDR1 and CDR2 sequences are LNHDA and SQIVND (reference sequence). The CDR3 sequence is CASSYRNTEAFF. CDR3 nucleotide sequence: TGTGCCAGTAGCTACAGGAACACTGAAGCTTTCTTT.

The chain uses TRBV6-6 and TRBJ1-3; 7 nucleotides match TRBD1. In germline, CDR1 is MNHNY, CDR2 SVGAGI (reference sequence). Trimming cost V 4 bases and J 9 bases; bases outside gene matches: 12. The CDR3 runs to 15 residues. Here the CDR3 DNA reads TGTGCCAGCAGTTCGATAGGGGCCTCAGGGGGCACCATATATTTT. This sequence encodes CASSSIGASGGTIYF.

In this sample, this clone turned up a few times. CDR3 sequence reads: CASNGQGINQPQHF. CDR3 coding DNA: TGTGCCAGCAATGGACAGGGGATCAATCAGCCCCAGCATTTT. V gene TRBV28 combines with J gene TRBJ1-5, with 9 bases lining up with TRBD1. The junction had 4 bases not matched to a gene; V was cut back by 7 bases and J by 3 bases. The CDR3 sequence is 14 residues long. Germline CDR1 is MDHEN and CDR2 is SYDVKM.

The CDR3 DNA reads as TGTGCCAGCAGCTTGACAGGTAGCGGGAACACCGGGGAGCTGTTTTTT. Amino acid sequence: CASSLTGSGNTGELFF. This sequence joins TRBV5-4 and TRBJ2-2, with TRBD2 as a possible D gene (6 bases). Germline assignment: CDR1 SGHNT and CDR2 YYREEE (reference sequence). The V gene lost 1 base and the J gene lost 1 base, with 11 bases spanning the gap. This CDR3 comprises 16 residues.

The chain carries TRBV11-2 and TRBJ1-6; D remains ambiguous. Germline V gene data show CDR1 as SGHAT and CDR2 as FQNNGV. V was clipped by 4 bases and J by 7 bases, with 11 bases between them. This CDR3 is built from 14 residues. DNA of the CDR3: TGTGCCAGCAGCTCCTTTTCACTGAATTCACCCCTCCACTTT. Translation gives CASSSFSLNSPLHF. Combining the CDR3 with reference TRBV11-2 and TRBJ1-6 gives the whole variable domain EAGVAQSPRYKIIEKRQSVAFWCNPISGHATLYWYQQILGQGPKLLIQFQNNGVVDDSQLPKDRFSAERLKGVDSTLKIQPAKLEDSAVYLCASSSFSLNSPLHFGNGTRLTVT.

This chain uses TRBV2 with TRBJ2-2; the D gene is possibly TRBD2 (6 bases). The V gene lost 4 bases and the J gene lost 15 bases, with 12 bases spanning the gap. Germline V gene lookup returns CDR1 SNHLY and CDR2 FYNNEI. This CDR3 contains 11 residues. The CDR3 region has the DNA TGTGCCAGCAGTGTGGCGGGGAGCGTGTTTTTT. Protein sequence: CASSVAGSVFF.

There are a few counts of this clone. The chain has TRBV4-1 and TRBJ2-7; the match to TRBD2 covers 12 bases. This CDR3 has 17 residues. After removal of 4 bases from V and 7 bases from J, the junction contained 14 bases not matched to a gene. Germline CDR1 MGHRA, CDR2 YSYEKL. DNA for the CDR3: TGCGCCAGCAGCCGGCCCGCTAGCGGGAGGGCCGGGATGGAGCAGTACTTC. It specifies CASSRPASGRAGMEQYF.

With respect to this clone: Other DNA sequences in this specimen translate into the identical CDR3. CDR3 nucleotide sequence: TGTGCCAGCAGTTTTTCACGGCTTGGGAGCGGGGGGGCTCAAGGGGTGAGGGAGCAGTACTTC. Translation: CASSFSRLGSGGAQGVREQYF. The chain is built from TRBV28 and TRBJ2-7, with 10 bases that match TRBD2. Trimming at V came to 3 bases and at J to 7 bases, leaving 27 bases not matched to a gene. CDR3 length equals 21 residues. The V gene's germline CDR1 is MDHEN and CDR2 SYDVKM. The entire variable domain, with the rest obtained from reference TRBV28 and TRBJ2-7, is as follows: DVKVTQSSRYLVKRTGEKVFLECVQDMDHENMFWYRQDPGLGLRLIYFSYDVKMKEKGDIPEGYSVSREKKERFSLILESASTNQTSMYLCASSFSRLGSGGAQGVREQYFGPGTRLTVT.

This sequence joins TRBV5-1 and TRBJ1-1; weak D call: TRBD1 (5 bases). Trimming stripped 4 bases from V and 3 bases from J, with 10 bases between. The CDR3 is 13 residues long. Germline V gene lookup returns CDR1 SGHRS and CDR2 YFSETQ. The CDR3 DNA follows: TGCGCCAGCAGCGGATCAGGGTACACTGAAGCTTTCTTT. It specifies CASSGSGYTEAFF.

This sequence joins TRBV6-6 and TRBJ2-7; D possibly corresponds to TRBD2 (6 bases). V was shortened by 6 bases and J by 6 bases, with 18 bases between the two germline ends. CDR3 length equals 14 residues. Germline CDR1 MNHNY, CDR2 SVGAGI (reference sequence). CDR3 bases: TGTGCCAGCAGCCGCTCCGGAGGGGCCCGCGAGCAGTACTTC. Amino acid sequence: CASSRSGGAREQYF.

The table lists this clone with a few counts. This rearrangement joins TRBV5-4 to TRBJ2-7, with 7 bases aligning to TRBD1. The CDR3 has 16 amino acids. The V gene end was trimmed by 4 bases and the J gene end by 0 bases; junction bases not matched to a gene: 10. Germline CDR1 is SGHNT and CDR2 is YYREEE (reference sequence). CDR3 protein: CASSPGTVRYSYEQYF. CDR3 coding DNA: TGTGCCAGCAGCCCCGGGACAGTCCGCTACTCCTACGAGCAGTACTTC. Full variable domain (remainder filled in from reference TRBV5-4 and TRBJ2-7): ETGVTQSPTHLIKTRGQQVTLRCSSQSGHNTVSWYQQALGQGPQFIFQYYREEENGRGNFPPRFSGLQFPNYSSELNVNALELDDSALYLCASSPGTVRYSYEQYFGPGTRLTVT.

V is TRBV27 and J is TRBJ1-2; D is unclear. V was pared by 4 bases and J by 8 bases, with 11 bases between. CDR1 and CDR2 (germline): MNHEY, SMNVEV (reference sequence). CDR3 length: 12 residues. The chain's CDR3 is CASSSGWEGYTF. The CDR3 coding sequence is TGTGCCAGCAGTTCCGGGTGGGAAGGCTACACCTTC.

This clone was detected only once. The chain couples TRBV18 to TRBJ2-5; either TRBD1 or TRBD2 may supply D (5 bases each). The CDR3 covers 15 residues. V dropped 6 bases and J dropped 5 bases, with 19 bases sitting between them. CDR1 is KGHSH, CDR2 LQKENI, per germline. The CDR3 DNA follows: TGTGCCAGCTCTCCCGGGACCATGTTAGGGGAGACCCAGTACTTC. Its protein is CASSPGTMLGETQYF.

The chain couples TRBV5-4 to TRBJ2-5, with D possibly being TRBD2 (6 bases). CDR3 length: 15 residues. The germline CDR1 and CDR2 sequences are SGHNT and YYREEE (reference sequence). V dropped 3 bases and J dropped 5 bases, with 17 bases sitting between them. The CDR3 spells CASSSGGSSSETQYF. CDR3 in DNA: TGTGCCAGCAGCTCTGGGGGGTCTAGTTCTGAGACCCAGTACTTC.

The V call is TRBV6-5, the J call TRBJ2-1; D tentatively fits TRBD1 or TRBD2 (5 bases each). The germline CDR1 and CDR2 sequences are MNHEY and SVGAGI. V shed 5 bases and J shed 4 bases, with 12 bases lying between them. This CDR3 has 14 residues. The CDR3 DNA sequence: TGTGCCAGCAGTGCCCGGGACGGGTACAATGAGCAGTTCTTC. Amino acid sequence: CASSARDGYNEQFF.

V usage is TRBV27 and J usage is TRBJ1-5; TRBD1 might be the D (5 bases). Germline V lookup: CDR1 MNHEY, CDR2 SMNVEV (reference sequence). The V gene lost 3 bases and the J gene lost 1 base, with 10 bases spanning the gap. The CDR3 length is 15 residues. The CDR3 bases are TGTGCCAGCAGTTTCCACAAGGGGAGCAATCAGCCCCAGCATTTT. Amino acids: CASSFHKGSNQPQHF.

V is TRBV28 and J is TRBJ1-5; D uncertain. The CDR3 spans 12 residues. V dropped 8 bases and J dropped 1 base, with 6 bases sitting between them. Germline V lookup: CDR1 MDHEN, CDR2 SYDVKM. CDR3 protein: CASERSNQPQHF. The CDR3, as DNA: TGTGCCAGCGAGAGGAGCAATCAGCCCCAGCATTTT. Full variable domain (remainder filled in from reference TRBV28 and TRBJ1-5): DVKVTQSSRYLVKRTGEKVFLECVQDMDHENMFWYRQDPGLGLRLIYFSYDVKMKEKGDIPEGYSVSREKKERFSLILESASTNQTSMYLCASERSNQPQHFGDGTRLSIL.

The V call is TRBV28, the J call TRBJ1-5, with TRBD1 matching 8 bases. With V trimmed by 6 bases and J by 3 bases, 7 bases remained unmatched. CDR1 is MDHEN and CDR2 is SYDVKM in the germline V gene. This CDR3 spans 15 amino acids. The CDR3 region has the DNA TGTGCCAGCAGACACTCGGACAGGGACAATCAGCCCCAGCATTTT. This codes for CASRHSDRDNQPQHF.